The 9 T cell receptor beta chains listed next were all sequenced from one sample in a study of T cell changes during pregnancy in multiple sclerosis. TCRdb's copy holds only in-frame clones and misses some; the assay was immunoSEQ multiplex PCR. The sample yields 40,000 to 55,000 clones, over 80% seen once. Sequencing used peripheral blood. These receptors were obtained from a female donor with multiple sclerosis, enrolled in a pregnancy study.

This chain uses TRBV29-1 with TRBJ2-5; 15 bases line up with TRBD2. Germline trimming cut 4 bases from V and 5 bases from J; bases unmatched to any gene: 2. The CDR3 extends over 14 amino acids. From germline, CDR1 is SQVTM and CDR2 ANQGSEA. Written as DNA, the CDR3 is TGCAGCGTTGGTGGGACTAGCGGGAGGGAGACCCAGTACTTC. It specifies CSVGGTSGRETQYF.

The chain links TRBV7-2 to TRBJ2-1; TRBD2 matches 8 bases. The ends lost 5 bases at V and 6 bases at J; junction bases unmatched: 9. Germline CDR1 reads SGHTA; CDR2 reads FQGNSA. The CDR3 is made up of 15 amino acids. The CDR3 sequence is CASSREAGEVNEQFF. As DNA, the CDR3 is TGTGCCAGCAGCCGTGAAGCGGGAGAGGTCAATGAGCAGTTCTTC. The full variable domain, with the rest looked up from reference TRBV7-2 and TRBJ2-1, is GAGVSQSPSNKVTEKGKDVELRCDPISGHTALYWYRQSLGQGLEFLIYFQGNSAPDKSGLPSDRFSAERTGGSVSTLTIQRTQQEDSAVYLCASSREAGEVNEQFFGPGTRLTVL.

V is TRBV7-2 and J is TRBJ1-5; 11 positions match TRBD1. This CDR3 is 15 amino acids long. Per germline, CDR1 SGHTA and CDR2 FQGNSA. Losses at the gene ends were 3 bases for V and 6 bases for J; bases not matched to a gene: 4. The CDR3 region is CASSFGTGGFQPQHF. The CDR3 bases are TGTGCCAGCAGCTTCGGGACAGGGGGATTTCAGCCCCAGCATTTT.

This clone was detected once. The chain links TRBV19 to TRBJ1-4; D gene unclear. Germline CDR1 LNHDA, CDR2 SQIVND (reference sequence). The CDR3 is 14 residues long. With 4 bases removed from V and 5 bases from J, the gap between germline ends came to 11 bases. Written as DNA, the CDR3 is TGTGCCAGTAGTACAGGCCTTACGAATGAAAAACTGTTTTTT. Amino acids: CASSTGLTNEKLFF.

This chain joins TRBV19 and TRBJ2-2; TRBD1 or TRBD2 may be the D gene (6 bases each). Trimming pared 7 bases from V and 6 bases from J, leaving 21 bases between. Germline loops: CDR1 LNHDA, CDR2 SQIVND (reference sequence). CDR3 length: 16 amino acids. The CDR3 is CASKGGSGVIPGELFF. DNA for the CDR3: TGTGCCAGTAAAGGAGGGTCAGGGGTAATCCCCGGGGAGCTGTTTTTT.

This clone appeared a single time. This chain connects TRBV2 to TRBJ1-5; D is unclear. CDR3 length equals 12 residues. CDR1 and CDR2 (germline): SNHLY, FYNNEI. V gave up 1 base and J gave up 11 bases, with 9 bases separating them. The CDR3 nucleotides read TGTGCCAGCAGTGAAGGGCTCGGGGCCCAGCATTTT. Encoded protein: CASSEGLGAQHF. Looking up the rest from reference TRBV2 and TRBJ1-5 gives the full variable domain: EPEVTQTPSHQVTQMGQEVILRCVPISNHLYFYWYRQILGQKVEFLVSFYNNEISEKSEIFDDQFSVERPDGSNFTLKIRSTKLEDSAMYFCASSEGLGAQHFGDGTRLSIL.

This rearrangement joins TRBV27 to TRBJ2-3; no definite D call. Trimming cost V 6 bases and J 11 bases, with 15 bases left between them. Germline V CDR1 and CDR2: MNHEY, SMNVEV (reference sequence). The CDR3 totals 12 residues. The CDR3: CASRFADGRQYF. CDR3 in DNA: TGTGCCAGCAGATTCGCAGATGGAAGGCAGTATTTT.

CDR3 in DNA: TGCGCCAGCAGTGACAATGGACTAGCGGATTTCACAGATACGCAGTATTTT. As protein: CASSDNGLADFTDTQYF. The V call is TRBV10-1, the J call TRBJ2-3, with 10 positions matching TRBD2. This CDR3 is 17 amino acids long. The trim removed 3 bases at V and 2 bases at J, leaving 8 bases unmatched. Germline V gene sequence: CDR1 WNHNN, CDR2 SYGVQD (reference sequence).

V gene TRBV5-4 combines with J gene TRBJ2-7; D is perhaps TRBD1 (6 bases). Germline lookup yields CDR1 SGHNT and CDR2 YYREEE (reference sequence). Trimming took 0 bases from V and 3 from J, leaving 10 bases between them. The CDR3 has 14 residues. CDR3 sequence (DNA): TGTGCCAGCAGCTTGGATGGGGGCAACTACGAGCAGTACTTC. Its protein is CASSLDGGNYEQYF. The variable domain in full, completed from reference TRBV5-4 and TRBJ2-7, reads ETGVTQSPTHLIKTRGQQVTLRCSSQSGHNTVSWYQQALGQGPQFIFQYYREEENGRGNFPPRFSGLQFPNYSSELNVNALELDDSALYLCASSLDGGNYEQYFGPGTRLTVT.